This note documents a single T cell receptor beta chain sequence. The sample belongs to a study of blood T cell repertoires in COVID-19. Study information: Italy, Spain and the United States were the sources of the convalescent and acute COVID-19 samples. PBMCs, B-cell-depleted T cells, or T cells provided the cDNA or gDNA that made up the material.

Per the authors' pipeline: Estimates of nucleated cell counts were drawn from the amplification of reference gene primers. The data were produced by immunoSEQ multiplex PCR, yet TCRdb's version contains in-frame clones alone and is incomplete. D and trimming were read from the DNA, whereas the V and J calls and clone size are those reported in that table. The sample lists around 91,000 clones; 75% to 85% were seen once. The V end lost 5 bases, the J end lost 2 bases, and 9 bases lay between the germline ends. The CDR3 length is 14 residues. Germline CDR1 SGHTA, CDR2 FQGTGA. This TCR was sampled from a woman of 80 years or more with active or convalescent COVID-19. This chain joins TRBV7-3 and TRBJ2-2; possible D gene TRBD2, 5 bases. The sample comprised peripheral blood. Here the CDR3 reads CASSRSGNTGELFF. The CDR3 nucleotides are TGTGCCAGCAGCCGGAGCGGAAACACCGGGGAGCTGTTTTTT.